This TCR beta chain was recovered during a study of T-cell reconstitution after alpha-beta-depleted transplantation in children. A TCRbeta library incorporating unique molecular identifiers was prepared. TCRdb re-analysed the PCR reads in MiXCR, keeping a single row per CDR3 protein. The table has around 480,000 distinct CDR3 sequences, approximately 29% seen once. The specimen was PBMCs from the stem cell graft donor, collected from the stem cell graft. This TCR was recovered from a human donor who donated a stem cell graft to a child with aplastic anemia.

The CDR3 DNA sequence: TGCAGCGTTGAAGTAGGGGGCACTGAAGCTTTCTTT. It encodes CSVEVGGTEAFF. The chain uses TRBV29-1 and TRBJ1-1; weak D call: TRBD1 (6 bases). V lost 1 base and J lost 4, with 7 bases in between. The CDR3 has 12 residues. Germline CDR1 SQVTM, CDR2 ANQGSEA.